The 21 T cell receptor beta chains in this list originate from one sample, sequenced in a study of blood T cell repertoires in COVID-19. TCRdb's table, derived via immunoSEQ multiplex PCR, lists solely in-frame clones and lacks some. The profile shows about 5,600 clones, roughly 83% of them singletons. Source material: peripheral blood. The source of these receptors is a human donor in a cohort sampled during active COVID-19.

The rearrangement uses TRBV11-2 and TRBJ2-3; the D gene is possibly TRBD2 (6 bases). The CDR3 is 15 amino acids. Deletions cut 4 bases from V and 3 bases from J, with 14 bases between. Germline lookup yields CDR1 SGHAT and CDR2 FQNNGV. The CDR3 reads CASSSRVGGTDTQYF. CDR3 nucleotides: TGTGCCAGCAGCTCCCGAGTTGGGGGGACAGATACGCAGTATTTT.

The rearrangement uses TRBV20-1 and TRBJ1-3; D gene ambiguous. Germline V gene sequence: CDR1 DFQATT, CDR2 SNEGSKA (reference sequence). The CDR3 has 11 residues. The germline V and J ends were trimmed by 6 bases and 4 bases, with 7 bases remaining between them. In nucleotides, the CDR3 is TGCAGTGCCGCGAGGGGAAACACCATATATTTT. Translation gives CSAARGNTIYF.

The gene calls are TRBV7-2 and TRBJ2-1; D may be TRBD2 (5 bases). Trimming took 6 bases from V and 8 from J, leaving 20 bases between them. The CDR3 runs to 15 residues. The germline V gene encodes CDR1 SGHTA and CDR2 FQGNSA. CDR3 DNA: TGTGCCAGCAGACACCGAGGGCCGCCGCAGGATGAGCAGTTCTTC. Protein: CASRHRGPPQDEQFF. Full variable domain (missing parts from reference TRBV7-2 and TRBJ2-1): GAGVSQSPSNKVTEKGKDVELRCDPISGHTALYWYRQSLGQGLEFLIYFQGNSAPDKSGLPSDRFSAERTGGSVSTLTIQRTQQEDSAVYLCASRHRGPPQDEQFFGPGTRLTVL.

This chain links TRBV28 with TRBJ1-2; maybe TRBD1 (6 bases). The CDR3 has 14 amino acids. Per the germline V gene, CDR1 is MDHEN and CDR2 is SYDVKM. Deletions cut 6 bases from V and 6 bases from J, with 17 bases between. CDR3 region: CASRGSGGAHGYTF. The CDR3 DNA follows: TGTGCCAGCAGAGGAAGCGGGGGCGCTCATGGCTACACCTTC.

This sequence joins TRBV6-5 and TRBJ1-2; D perhaps matches TRBD1 (5 bases). This CDR3 spans 14 amino acids. Trimming took 7 bases from V and 4 from J, leaving 16 bases between them. Germline V CDR1 and CDR2: MNHEY, SVGAGI. The DNA for the CDR3 is TGTGCCAGCACTCTCGACTGGACATCCTATGGCTACACCTTC. This translates into CASTLDWTSYGYTF.

Only one count was recorded for this clone. The J gene is TRBJ2-1, the V gene TRBV4-1; 7 bases align to TRBD2. The CDR3 is 17 amino acids. From germline, CDR1 is MGHRA and CDR2 YSYEKL. Germline trimming cut 3 bases from V and 0 bases from J; bases unmatched to any gene: 8. CDR3 nucleotides: TGCGCCAGCAGCCACGGGAAAGGGGACTACTCCTACAATGAGCAGTTCTTC. This sequence encodes CASSHGKGDYSYNEQFF.

V is TRBV11-2 and J is TRBJ2-1; 9 nucleotides align to TRBD1. The CDR3 length is 15 residues. The germline V gene has CDR1 SGHAT and CDR2 FQNNGV. Germline trimming cut 3 bases from V and 6 bases from J; bases unmatched to any gene: 6. The CDR3 DNA reads as TGTGCCAGCAGCTTCGGCCGGGACAGGGTCAATGAGCAGTTCTTC. It codes for CASSFGRDRVNEQFF.

This clone has more than one count but fewer than ten. J is TRBJ1-2 and V is TRBV10-3; unclear D gene. Between the trimmed V and J ends, which lost 3 bases and 1 base, there was a span of 12 bases. CDR3 length equals 15 residues. Germline CDR1 is ENHRY and CDR2 is SYGVKD. In DNA, the CDR3 is TGTGCCATCAGTGAAGGTCCCCGAGGTAACTATGGCTACACCTTC. Translating it yields CAISEGPRGNYGYTF.

V usage is TRBV7-8 and J usage is TRBJ2-7; 9 positions agree with TRBD2. CDR1 is SGHVS, CDR2 FQNEAQ, per germline. The CDR3 has 16 residues. V shed 2 bases, J shed 6 bases, and the junction held 11 bases outside the gene matches. CDR3 nucleotide sequence: TGTGCCAGCAGCTTACTTAGCGGGAGCCCCATAGGCGAGCAGTACTTC. Amino acid sequence: CASSLLSGSPIGEQYF.

This chain links TRBV7-9 with TRBJ2-2; D gene unclear. CDR1 is SEHNR and CDR2 is FQNEAQ in the germline V gene (reference sequence). This CDR3 region has 13 residues. V lost 6 bases to trimming and J lost 5 bases, with 10 bases between them. This CDR3 reads CASRGVRTGELFF. The CDR3 nucleotides are TGTGCCAGCAGGGGCGTTCGGACCGGGGAGCTGTTTTTT.

This clone occurred a few times. This chain joins TRBV2 and TRBJ2-7; D is unclear. Germline assignment: CDR1 SNHLY and CDR2 FYNNEI. The CDR3 runs to 13 residues. V was pared by 6 bases and J by 1 base, with 10 bases between. The CDR3 region has the DNA TGTGCCAGCAGGGGTTGGGCTTCCTACGAGCAGTACTTC. Translation gives CASRGWASYEQYF.

The CDR3 is CAIRDDSLSGNTIYF. Written as DNA, the CDR3 is TGTGCCATCAGGGATGACAGCCTCTCTGGAAACACCATATATTTT. The chain combines TRBV10-3 with TRBJ1-3, with D tentatively TRBD1 (5 bases). CDR3 length equals 15 residues. V lost 6 bases, J lost 0 bases, and 12 bases lay in between. Germline V CDR1 and CDR2: ENHRY, SYGVKD.

The V and J genes are TRBV4-1 and TRBJ2-5; D is perhaps TRBD2 (6 bases). This CDR3 is built from 15 residues. V gave up 0 bases and J gave up 2 bases, with 10 bases separating them. Germline lookup yields CDR1 MGHRA and CDR2 YSYEKL. The CDR3 sequence: CASSQDGGTQETQYF. CDR3 nucleotide sequence: TGCGCCAGCAGCCAAGATGGCGGGACTCAAGAGACCCAGTACTTC.

The V call is TRBV27, the J call TRBJ2-1, with 9 bases matching TRBD2. Germline values: CDR1 MNHEY, CDR2 SMNVEV (reference sequence). V lost 6 bases and J lost 4; bases outside the gene matches: 4. The CDR3 is 14 residues long. The CDR3 loop is CASSGTSYYNEQFF. The CDR3, as DNA: TGTGCCAGCAGCGGGACTAGCTATTACAATGAGCAGTTCTTC.

The CDR3 DNA reads as TGTGCCAGCAGCGTCGGGGTTCCTGAAGCTTTCTTT. Translating gives CASSVGVPEAFF. V is TRBV28 and J is TRBJ1-1; no reliable D call. V lost 6 bases and J 6 bases, leaving 11 bases between the germline ends. Per the germline V gene, CDR1 is MDHEN and CDR2 is SYDVKM. The CDR3 extends over 12 amino acids. Using reference TRBV28 and TRBJ1-1 for the parts outside the CDR3, the full variable domain is DVKVTQSSRYLVKRTGEKVFLECVQDMDHENMFWYRQDPGLGLRLIYFSYDVKMKEKGDIPEGYSVSREKKERFSLILESASTNQTSMYLCASSVGVPEAFFGQGTRLTVV.

The rearrangement links TRBV9 to TRBJ1-2; 9 positions match TRBD1. Germline lookup yields CDR1 SGDLS and CDR2 YYNGEE. This CDR3 has 14 residues. V was pared by 3 bases and J by 7 bases, with 7 bases of the junction left unmatched. In nucleotides, the CDR3 is TGTGCCAGCAGCGGGGACAGGGCCCCTTCTGGCTACACCTTC. Amino acids: CASSGDRAPSGYTF.

V gene TRBV5-1 combines with J gene TRBJ2-7; a possible D gene is TRBD1 (7 bases). Germline lookup yields CDR1 SGHRS and CDR2 YFSETQ. The CDR3 has 14 residues. V was pared by 4 bases and J by 7 bases, with 18 bases between. The CDR3 sequence is CASSAGGTVGEQYF. The DNA of the CDR3 is TGCGCCAGCAGCGCAGGCGGGACAGTAGGAGAGCAGTACTTC.

The chain has TRBV6-2 or TRBV6-3 and TRBJ2-1, with 10 bases lining up with TRBD2. CDR3 length: 15 residues. The junction had 5 bases not matched to a gene; V was cut back by 2 bases and J by 7 bases. Germline V gives CDR1 MNHEY, CDR2 SVGEGT. CDR3 residues: CASSYDLAGANEQFF. In DNA, the CDR3 is TGTGCCAGCAGTTACGATCTAGCGGGAGCGAATGAGCAGTTCTTC.

This clone was seen only a few times. The V gene is TRBV6-4, the J gene TRBJ2-2, with a weak D call TRBD1 (5 bases). The CDR3 consists of 15 residues. The ends were cut back, 2 bases at V and 2 bases at J, with 9 bases in the middle. Germline-derived CDR1 and CDR2 are MRHNA and SNTAGT. This CDR3 reads CASSDGRANTGELFF. DNA for the CDR3: TGTGCCAGCAGTGACGGCAGGGCCAACACCGGGGAGCTGTTTTTT.

DNA of the CDR3: TGTGCCAGCAAGTTACTAGCGGGAAGCCAAGAGACCCAGTACTTC. It yields the protein CASKLLAGSQETQYF. V usage is TRBV6-5 and J usage is TRBJ2-5; 10 bases align to TRBD2. CDR3 length: 15 amino acids. The V gene end was trimmed by 7 bases and the J gene end by 1 base; junction bases not matched to a gene: 6. The germline V gene encodes CDR1 MNHEY and CDR2 SVGAGI.

V usage is TRBV7-2 and J usage is TRBJ1-3; D uncertain. This CDR3 region has 14 residues. Between the trimmed V and J ends, which lost 3 bases and 0 bases, there was a span of 6 bases. Per the germline V gene, CDR1 is SGHTA and CDR2 is FQGNSA. CDR3 coding DNA: TGTGCCAGCAGCTTGGGCCCCTCTGGAAACACCATATATTTT. Its translation is CASSLGPSGNTIYF.